The 9 T cell receptor beta chains presented below share a single source sample, sequenced in a study of blood T cell repertoires in COVID-19. Generated by immunoSEQ multiplex PCR, the TCRdb table keeps only in-frame clones and is missing some. The sample contains about 220,000 clones, 80% to 85% of which appear only once. Sequences were obtained from peripheral blood. These receptors came from a woman aged 70-85 years with COVID-19, enrolled during active disease.

This chain joins TRBV3-1 (or the pseudogene TRBV3-2) and TRBJ1-1; possibly TRBD1 for D (6 bases). This CDR3 is 14 amino acids long. The germline V gene has CDR1 LGHDT and CDR2 YNNKEL (reference sequence). Trimming left V 2 bases short and J 5 bases short, with 12 bases between. The CDR3 bases are TGTGCCAGCAGCCAACTAAGGGGGGGGACTGAAGCTTTCTTT. Protein: CASSQLRGGTEAFF.

This chain uses TRBV24-1 with TRBJ2-3; the D gene is possibly TRBD2 (7 bases). CDR3 length: 16 amino acids. The V and J ends lost 2 bases and 4 bases respectively, with 15 bases between them. Germline CDR1 and CDR2: KGHDR and SFDVKD. The CDR3 bases are TGTGCCACCAGTGATTCTGTGCGGGGGCAGGCAGATACGCAGTATTTT. It is translated as CATSDSVRGQADTQYF.

This rearrangement joins TRBV2 to TRBJ1-1, with 9 bases aligning to TRBD1. Germline-derived CDR1 and CDR2 are SNHLY and FYNNEI. Losses at the gene ends were 7 bases for V and 7 bases for J; bases not matched to a gene: 13. The CDR3 is 15 residues long. CDR3 sequence: CASIRDREGAYEAFF. For the CDR3, the DNA is TGTGCCAGCATAAGGGACAGGGAAGGCGCGTATGAAGCTTTCTTT.

The chain employs TRBV2 and TRBJ1-3; 8 bases are a match to TRBD1. The CDR3 sequence is 16 residues long. Per germline, CDR1 SNHLY and CDR2 FYNNEI. The ends lost 4 bases at V and 2 bases at J; junction bases unmatched: 7. The chain's CDR3 is CASSGYRGRTGNTIYF. In DNA, the CDR3 is TGTGCCAGCAGTGGTTACAGGGGGAGGACTGGAAACACCATATATTTT.

This chain links TRBV6-6 with TRBJ1-5; maybe TRBD1 (6 bases). This CDR3 spans 16 amino acids. Trimming cost V 2 bases and J 4 bases, with 15 bases left between them. CDR1 is MNHNY, CDR2 SVGAGI, per germline (reference sequence). The DNA of the CDR3 is TGTGCCAGCAGTTACCCGCCAGGACAGCTAAATCAGCCCCAGCATTTT. Encoded protein: CASSYPPGQLNQPQHF.

In its sample, this clone was seen once. A read error may explain this, as a much larger clone is one base away. The CDR3 DNA sequence: TGTGCCAGCAGCTTATCCCCGGGCAATGAGCAGTTCTTC. This codes for CASSLSPGNEQFF. J is TRBJ2-1 and V is TRBV7-6, with D uncertain. This CDR3 region has 13 residues. Germline assignment: CDR1 SGHVS and CDR2 FNYEAQ. Between the trimmed V and J ends, which lost 2 bases and 6 bases, there was a span of 8 bases.

This clone was recorded only once. This rearrangement joins TRBV7-2 to TRBJ2-5; 12 bases match TRBD2. CDR3 length: 16 amino acids. The V segment lost 5 bases and the J segment 4 bases; nucleotides outside the gene matches: 8. The germline V gene encodes CDR1 SGHTA and CDR2 FQGNSA. The CDR3 sequence is CASSPPGLAGGETQYF. For the CDR3, the DNA is TGTGCCAGCAGCCCCCCGGGACTAGCGGGTGGAGAGACCCAGTACTTC.

This clone showed up just a few times. DNA for the CDR3: TGCAGCGTACAGACAGGGGCAAATGGCTACACCTTC. Protein sequence: CSVQTGANGYTF. V is TRBV29-1 and J is TRBJ1-2; 8 nucleotides align to TRBD1. Losses at the gene ends were 6 bases for V and 6 bases for J; bases not matched to a gene: 6. The CDR3 is 12 amino acids. Germline assignment: CDR1 SQVTM and CDR2 ANQGSEA.

The chain recombines TRBV19 with TRBJ2-3; TRBD2 matches at 7 bases. The CDR3 totals 16 residues. Germline V gene sequence: CDR1 LNHDA, CDR2 SQIVND (reference sequence). The J segment lost 3 bases and the V segment lost 5 bases, leaving 11 bases of the junction unmatched. The CDR3 reads CASSFLGGRGTDTQYF. The CDR3 region has the DNA TGTGCCAGTAGTTTTCTAGGCGGGAGAGGGACAGATACGCAGTATTTT.